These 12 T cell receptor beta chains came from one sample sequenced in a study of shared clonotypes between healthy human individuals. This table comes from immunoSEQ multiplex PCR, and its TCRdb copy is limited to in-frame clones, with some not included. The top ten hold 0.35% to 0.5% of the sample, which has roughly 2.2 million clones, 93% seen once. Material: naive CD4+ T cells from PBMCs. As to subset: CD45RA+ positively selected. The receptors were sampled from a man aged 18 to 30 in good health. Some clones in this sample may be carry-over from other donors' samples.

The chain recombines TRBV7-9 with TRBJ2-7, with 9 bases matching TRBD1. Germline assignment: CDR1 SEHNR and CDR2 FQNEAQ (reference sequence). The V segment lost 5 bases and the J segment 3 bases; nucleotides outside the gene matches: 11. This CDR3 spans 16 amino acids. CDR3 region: CASSPIRTGAGYEQYF. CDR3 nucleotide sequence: TGTGCCAGCAGCCCAATTAGGACAGGGGCCGGCTACGAGCAGTACTTC.

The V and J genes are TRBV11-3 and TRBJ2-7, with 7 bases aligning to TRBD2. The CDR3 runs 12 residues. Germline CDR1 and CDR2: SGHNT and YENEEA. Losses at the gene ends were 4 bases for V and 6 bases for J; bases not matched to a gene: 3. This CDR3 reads CASSSGLREQYF. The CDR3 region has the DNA TGTGCCAGCAGCTCGGGACTACGCGAGCAGTACTTC. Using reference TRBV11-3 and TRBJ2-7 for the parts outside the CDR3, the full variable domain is EAGVVQSPRYKIIEKKQPVAFWCNPISGHNTLYWYLQNLGQGPELLIRYENEEAVDDSQLPKDRFSAERLKGVDSTLKIQPAELGDSAVYLCASSSGLREQYFGPGTRLTVT.

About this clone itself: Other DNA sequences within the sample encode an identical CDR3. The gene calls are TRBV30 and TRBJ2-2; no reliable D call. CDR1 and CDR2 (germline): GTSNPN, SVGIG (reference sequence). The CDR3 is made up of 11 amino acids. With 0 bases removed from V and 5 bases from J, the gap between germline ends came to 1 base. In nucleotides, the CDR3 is TGTGCCTGGAGTGTGACCGGGGAGCTGTTTTTT. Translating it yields CAWSVTGELFF.

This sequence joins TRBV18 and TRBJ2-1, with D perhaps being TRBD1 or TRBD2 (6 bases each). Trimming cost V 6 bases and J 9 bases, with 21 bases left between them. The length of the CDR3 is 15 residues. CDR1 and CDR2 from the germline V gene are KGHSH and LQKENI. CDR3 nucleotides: TGTGCCAGCTCTCCAATGATACGGGGGCTGGGTGAGCAGTTCTTC. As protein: CASSPMIRGLGEQFF. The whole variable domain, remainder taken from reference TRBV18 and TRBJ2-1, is NAGVMQNPRHLVRRRGQEARLRCSPMKGHSHVYWYRQLPEEGLKFMVYLQKENIIDESGMPKERFSAEFPKEGPSILRIQQVVRGDSAAYFCASSPMIRGLGEQFFGPGTRLTVL.

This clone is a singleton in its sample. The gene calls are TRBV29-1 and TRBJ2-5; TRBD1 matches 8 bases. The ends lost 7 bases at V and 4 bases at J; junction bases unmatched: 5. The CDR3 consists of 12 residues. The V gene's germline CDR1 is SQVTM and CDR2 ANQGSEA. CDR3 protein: CSAPDRAETQYF. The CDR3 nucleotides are TGCAGCGCCCCGGACAGGGCAGAGACCCAGTACTTC. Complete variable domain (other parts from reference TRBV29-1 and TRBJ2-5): SAVISQKPSRDICQRGTSLTIQCQVDSQVTMMFWYRQQPGQSLTLIATANQGSEATYESGFVIDKFPISRPNLTFSTLTVSNMSPEDSSIYLCSAPDRAETQYFGPGTRLLVL.

In nucleotides, the CDR3 is TGTGCCAGCAGTCAACTAGCGGGAGGGTTCTATGAGCAGTTCTTC. This codes for CASSQLAGGFYEQFF. The chain recombines TRBV28 with TRBJ2-1; TRBD2 aligns across 13 bases. The CDR3 has 15 amino acids. Looked up from germline, CDR1 is MDHEN and CDR2 is SYDVKM. After removal of 5 bases from V and 8 bases from J, the junction contained 6 bases not matched to a gene.

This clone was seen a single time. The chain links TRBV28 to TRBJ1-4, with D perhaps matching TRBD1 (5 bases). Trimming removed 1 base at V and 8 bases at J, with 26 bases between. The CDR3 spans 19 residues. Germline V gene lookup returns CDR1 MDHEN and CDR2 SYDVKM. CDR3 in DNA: TGTGCCAGCAGTTTATTTGGTTTCCGGGGGTCCTCCATTAAGGAAAAACTGTTTTTT. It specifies CASSLFGFRGSSIKEKLFF.

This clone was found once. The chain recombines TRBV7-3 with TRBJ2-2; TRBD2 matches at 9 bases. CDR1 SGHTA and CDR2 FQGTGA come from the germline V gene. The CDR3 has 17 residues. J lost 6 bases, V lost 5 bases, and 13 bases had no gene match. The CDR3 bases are TGTGCCAGCAGCGAAAAAAGCGGGACTAGCACGTCCGGGGAGCTGTTTTTT. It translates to CASSEKSGTSTSGELFF.

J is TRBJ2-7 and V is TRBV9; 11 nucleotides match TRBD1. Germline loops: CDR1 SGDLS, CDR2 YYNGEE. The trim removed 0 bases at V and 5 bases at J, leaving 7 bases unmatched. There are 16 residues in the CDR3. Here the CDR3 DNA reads TGTGCCAGCAGCGTAGGAATGGGACAGGGGGTCCACGAGCAGTACTTC. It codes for CASSVGMGQGVHEQYF.

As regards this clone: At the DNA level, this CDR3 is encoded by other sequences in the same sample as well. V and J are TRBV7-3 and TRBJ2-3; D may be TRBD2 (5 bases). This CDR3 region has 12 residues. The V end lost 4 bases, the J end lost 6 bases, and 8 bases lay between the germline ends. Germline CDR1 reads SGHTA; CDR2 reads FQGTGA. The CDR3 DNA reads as TGTGCCAGCAGCTACCCGGGGGATACGCAGTATTTT. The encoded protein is CASSYPGDTQYF.

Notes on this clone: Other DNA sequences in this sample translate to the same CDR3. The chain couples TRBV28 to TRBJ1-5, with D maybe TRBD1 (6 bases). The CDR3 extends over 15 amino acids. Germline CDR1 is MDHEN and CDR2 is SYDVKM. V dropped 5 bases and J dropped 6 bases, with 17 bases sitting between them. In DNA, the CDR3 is TGTGCCAGCAGTCCGACGGGGGGCGGGGGTCAGCCCCAGCATTTT. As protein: CASSPTGGGGQPQHF.

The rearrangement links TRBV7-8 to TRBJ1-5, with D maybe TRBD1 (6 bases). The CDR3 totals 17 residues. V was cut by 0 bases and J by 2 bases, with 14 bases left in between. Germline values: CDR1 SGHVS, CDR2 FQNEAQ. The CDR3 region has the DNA TGTGCCAGCAGCTTAGCGCAGTCCGACAGGCGCAATCAGCCCCAGCATTTT. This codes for CASSLAQSDRRNQPQHF.